These 24 T cell receptor beta chains originate from one sample sequenced in a study of identical twins' blood T cells (dated by TCRdb to the early 2010s). The method was 5' RACE. TCRdb names Illumina Genome Analyzer IIx as the instrument used. The public reads were reanalyzed by TCRdb: fastp trimming at Q25, MiXCR alignment, in-frame beta chains only. Here each entry gathers all rows of one CDR3 protein and keeps the most common genes and DNA. Across this sample there are roughly 340,000 distinct CDR3 sequences, with 28% seen only once. In total, the top ten clones hold approximately 6.6% of the sample. The sequenced material came from PBMCs. These TCRs come from a woman aged 18 to 49 in good health.

As to this clonotype: At one boundary the junction diverges from the germline segment, which might be a read error. V usage is TRBV7-9 and J usage is TRBJ2-7; a possible D gene is TRBD1 (7 bases). The CDR3 has 15 amino acids. CDR1 SEHNR and CDR2 FQNEAQ come from the germline V gene (reference sequence). CDR3 coding DNA: TGTGCCAGCAGCATAGCAGGGGGGCCTCCTAAAGAGCAGTACTTC. Translated: CASSIAGGPPKEQYF.

In this sample, this clonotype turned up a few times. The chain combines TRBV20-1 with TRBJ2-5, with 11 bases that match TRBD2. The V and J ends lost 7 bases and 2 bases, in that order; junction bases with no gene match: 9. Germline values: CDR1 DFQATT, CDR2 SNEGSKA (reference sequence). There are 15 residues in the CDR3. CDR3 in amino acids: CSVSGTSGLQETQYF. The CDR3 DNA follows: TGCAGTGTATCTGGGACTAGCGGATTACAAGAGACCCAGTACTTC.

The chain carries TRBV20-1 and TRBJ1-5, with D maybe TRBD1 (5 bases). The V gene lost 7 bases and the J gene lost 7 bases, with 14 bases spanning the gap. The CDR3 is 12 amino acids. In germline, CDR1 is DFQATT, CDR2 SNEGSKA (reference sequence). The DNA of the CDR3 is TGCAGTGTTGTGGACGAGGGGCAGCCCCAGCATTTT. It codes for CSVVDEGQPQHF.

The CDR3 coding sequence is TGCGCCAGCAGCTTTGGGACATCATCCCGTCCGTTCGACACCATATATTTT. Its protein product is CASSFGTSSRPFDTIYF. The genes are TRBV5-1 and TRBJ1-3; D might be TRBD1 (6 bases). CDR3 length equals 17 residues. Germline lookup yields CDR1 SGHRS and CDR2 YFSETQ. V lost 2 bases and J lost 8, with 23 bases in between.

The CDR3 spells CASSQVGGIGQMNTEAFF. CDR3 nucleotides: TGTGCCAGCAGCCAAGTAGGTGGAATTGGGCAAATGAACACTGAAGCTTTCTTT. The chain employs TRBV14 and TRBJ1-1; D remains unclear. The CDR3 loop spans 18 amino acids. V lost 1 base and J lost 0, with 18 bases in between. Per germline, CDR1 SGHDN and CDR2 FVKESK.

This clonotype turned up a few times. In nucleotides, the CDR3 is TGCAGTGCTAGAGATCTTTGGACAGGGGGCTTCATGAACACTGAAGCTTTCTTT. Protein product: CSARDLWTGGFMNTEAFF. V usage is TRBV20-1 and J usage is TRBJ1-1; 11 bases fit TRBD1. J gave up 0 bases and V 0 bases, and 9 bases lay outside the gene matches. The CDR3 runs to 18 residues. CDR1 is DFQATT, CDR2 SNEGSKA, per germline (reference sequence).

This clonotype was observed a handful of times. The chain has TRBV4-2 and TRBJ1-1; 9 positions agree with TRBD1. The length of the CDR3 is 14 residues. Germline V gene lookup returns CDR1 LGHNA and CDR2 YNFKEQ. V was clipped by 4 bases and J by 5 bases; unmatched bases: 5. Written as DNA, the CDR3 is TGTGCCAGCAGCCTGGACAGGGGTTGGACTGAAGCTTTCTTT. It encodes CASSLDRGWTEAFF.

This clonotype was observed a few times. This sequence joins TRBV7-2 and TRBJ1-5; possibly TRBD1 for D (5 bases). V gave up 1 base and J gave up 9 bases, with 13 bases separating them. CDR3 length equals 14 residues. The germline CDR1 and CDR2 sequences are SGHTA and FQGNSA. The CDR3 region is CASSLGQGIGPQHF. DNA for the CDR3: TGTGCCAGCAGCTTAGGGCAGGGTATCGGGCCCCAGCATTTT.

This chain uses TRBV27 with TRBJ1-5; no clear D gene. In germline, CDR1 is MNHEY, CDR2 SMNVEV (reference sequence). Trimming took 0 bases from V and 7 from J, leaving 13 bases between them. The CDR3 has 15 residues. The CDR3 coding sequence is TGTGCCAGCAGTTTATCGATGTGGGGAGGGCAGCCCCAGCATTTT. Translating it yields CASSLSMWGGQPQHF.

This sequence joins TRBV14 and TRBJ1-1; a weak D match, TRBD1 (5 bases). The CDR3 totals 14 residues. V was shortened by 3 bases and J by 5 bases, with 13 bases between the two germline ends. Germline V gives CDR1 SGHDN, CDR2 FVKESK. CDR3 residues: CASSHAGAGTEAFF. The CDR3 DNA reads as TGTGCCAGCAGCCACGCCGGGGCGGGAACTGAAGCTTTCTTT.

This clonotype was picked up many times. The chain combines TRBV29-1 with TRBJ2-7, with 9 bases aligning to TRBD2. The CDR3 contains 15 residues. The V gene's germline CDR1 is SQVTM and CDR2 ANQGSEA. J was trimmed by 4 bases and V by 4 bases; bases with no gene match: 11. The CDR3 loop reads CSVVPSGNPYYEQYF. DNA of the CDR3: TGCAGCGTTGTTCCTAGCGGGAACCCTTATTACGAGCAGTACTTC.

The table lists this clonotype with many counts. The J gene is TRBJ1-2, the V gene TRBV29-1; 7 bases match TRBD1. CDR1 and CDR2 (germline): SQVTM, ANQGSEA. This CDR3 is built from 13 residues. Trimming cost V 5 bases and J 5 bases; bases outside gene matches: 8. The CDR3 is CSVISGQAYGYTF. The CDR3 DNA follows: TGCAGCGTTATTTCTGGACAGGCTTATGGCTACACCTTC. Full variable domain (missing parts from reference TRBV29-1 and TRBJ1-2): SAVISQKPSRDICQRGTSLTIQCQVDSQVTMMFWYRQQPGQSLTLIATANQGSEATYESGFVIDKFPISRPNLTFSTLTVSNMSPEDSSIYLCSVISGQAYGYTFGSGTRLTVV.

This chain connects TRBV11-2 to TRBJ1-3, with TRBD1 matching 10 bases. The V and J ends lost 5 bases and 4 bases, in that order; junction bases with no gene match: 2. The CDR3 loop spans 14 amino acids. Germline lookup yields CDR1 SGHAT and CDR2 FQNNGV. CDR3 DNA: TGTGCCAGCAGCCCGGACAGGGGGGGAAACACCATATATTTT. It is translated as CASSPDRGGNTIYF.

The rearrangement uses TRBV19 and TRBJ2-7, with 9 nucleotides matching TRBD1. Germline CDR1 and CDR2: LNHDA and SQIVND (reference sequence). This CDR3 is 13 amino acids long. After removal of 8 bases from V and 3 bases from J, the junction contained 5 bases not matched to a gene. The CDR3 sequence: CASSGQGFYEQYF. The DNA for the CDR3 is TGTGCCAGTTCGGGACAGGGTTTCTACGAGCAGTACTTC.

Of note for this clonotype: A much more abundant neighbour one base away suggests this may be a read error. The V call is TRBV10-3, the J call TRBJ1-6, with a tentative D call TRBD1 (5 bases). Deletions cut 2 bases from V and 11 bases from J, with 10 bases between. The length of the CDR3 is 13 residues. From germline, CDR1 is ENHRY and CDR2 SYGVKD. CDR3 nucleotides: TGTGCCATCAGTGAGGGGGCTGGGCCACCCCTCCACTTT. Translated: CAISEGAGPPLHF.

The V gene is TRBV6-2 or TRBV6-3, the J gene TRBJ2-1, with D perhaps TRBD2 (6 bases). The V and J ends lost 11 bases and 3 bases respectively, with 8 bases between them. The CDR3 loop spans 11 amino acids. The germline CDR1 and CDR2 sequences are MNHEY and SVGEGT. DNA of the CDR3: TGTGCCGGGGGGAGCTACAATGAGCAGTTCTTC. Amino acids: CAGGSYNEQFF.

A word on this clonotype: At one end the junction does not follow the germline gene, possibly because of a read error. In nucleotides, the CDR3 is TGTGCCAGCAGCCCGGATACAGGGGTGGAAAACGCCATATATTTT. This gives the protein CASSPDTGVENAIYF. The chain links TRBV12-3 or TRBV12-4 to TRBJ1-3, with 7 bases aligning to TRBD1. The CDR3 length is 15 residues.

This clonotype was detected a few times. V is TRBV6-4 and J is TRBJ2-1; 8 bases are shared with TRBD2. The CDR3 consists of 16 residues. CDR1 and CDR2 from the germline V gene are MRHNA and SNTAGT. V lost 2 bases to trimming and J lost 2 bases; unmatched junction nucleotides: 5. The CDR3 DNA reads as TGTGCCAGCAGTGACGAAGCGGGGGCCCCCTACAATGAGCAGTTCTTC. Protein: CASSDEAGAPYNEQFF.

The J gene is TRBJ1-1, the V gene TRBV10-3; no firm D call. The CDR3 is 13 amino acids. The V end was cut by 10 bases, the J end by 1 base, with 13 bases between. The germline gives CDR1 ENHRY, CDR2 SYGVKD. CDR3 residues: CATSRAGNTEAFF. For the CDR3, the DNA is TGTGCCACCTCTAGGGCTGGGAACACTGAAGCTTTCTTT.

The table lists this clonotype with a few counts. V gene TRBV6-1 combines with J gene TRBJ2-6; D is undetermined. CDR3 length: 14 residues. The V and J ends lost 6 bases and 0 bases respectively, with 6 bases between them. The germline CDR1 and CDR2 sequences are MNHNS and SASEGT. CDR3 in amino acids: CASRILSGANVLTF. The CDR3, as DNA: TGTGCCAGCAGGATACTCTCTGGGGCCAACGTCCTGACTTTC.

J is TRBJ1-2 and V is TRBV7-3, with D maybe TRBD1 (6 bases). V dropped 3 bases and J dropped 5 bases, with 16 bases sitting between them. Germline assignment: CDR1 SGHTA and CDR2 FQGTGA. This CDR3 comprises 15 residues. The CDR3 here is CASSLDRLVPYGYTF. The DNA for the CDR3 is TGTGCCAGCAGCTTGGACAGACTTGTGCCTTATGGCTACACCTTC.

This rearrangement joins TRBV12-3 or TRBV12-4 to TRBJ1-3; D is undetermined. This CDR3 is built from 14 residues. V lost 7 bases and J 3 bases, leaving 13 bases between the germline ends. CDR3 sequence reads: CASNAWGLGNTIYF. CDR3 sequence (DNA): TGTGCCAGCAATGCCTGGGGTCTTGGAAACACCATATATTTT.

This rearrangement joins TRBV20-1 to TRBJ1-2, with 8 bases that match TRBD1. CDR3 size: 14 residues. Germline V lookup: CDR1 DFQATT, CDR2 SNEGSKA (reference sequence). The J segment lost 5 bases and the V segment lost 6 bases, leaving 11 bases of the junction unmatched. CDR3 residues: CSATDRAVSYGYTF. The CDR3 DNA is TGCAGTGCGACGGACAGGGCCGTTTCGTATGGCTACACCTTC.

In its sample, this clonotype was seen a few times. V and J are TRBV5-1 and TRBJ1-5; D not certain. The germline V gene encodes CDR1 SGHRS and CDR2 YFSETQ. Trimming took off 4 bases at V and 5 bases at J, with 19 bases between the two ends. The CDR3 covers 16 residues. DNA of the CDR3: TGCGCCAGCAGCGGCGGGCCTAAAGGCTTTGATCAGCCCCAGCATTTT. It codes for CASSGGPKGFDQPQHF.